This T cell receptor beta chain was retrieved from a study of cytomegalovirus exposure and HLA in healthy donors (dated by TCRdb to the late 2010s). Notes on the research overall: In an earlier analysis of 587 of the donors, 276 Gb of sequence data and some 120 million unique TCR beta sequences from about 180 million T cells were reported. An early release covering roughly 580 HLA-typed donors comprised about 310 gigabases of sequencing data and some 79 million unique TCR sequences. Of the roughly 400 genotyped donors, roughly 76% were placed in the genetic ancestry cluster associated with self-reported Caucasian donors. The aim of the study was to test whether cataloging public T cell receptors could identify signatures of past pathogen exposure. The study used immunosequencing to profile the T cell repertoires of approximately 630 subjects and linked those repertoires to cytomegalovirus serostatus. Along with the approximately 620-subject first cohort, a separate validation cohort of over a hundred different subjects was used. To predict cytomegalovirus infection status, the study brought together high-throughput TCR immunosequencing, statistical association of individual TCRs with disease status, and machine learning. In a later analysis, previously published TCR beta repertoires from 670 or so donors were re-analyzed and high-resolution HLA genotyping was added so that TCR occurrence patterns could be studied. Rather than using new phenotypic data, the later analysis identified candidate immune exposures from TCR beta sequences and from how often those sequences occurred across donors. In an earlier analysis of about 590 of the donors, high-throughput TCR beta sequencing was used to judge whether each TCR beta V gene segment behaved as functional or pseudogenic. Donor age, sex, ethnicity and CMV serostatus were collected together with the repertoire data. A later genetic analysis used genome-wide SNP genotypes for about 55% of the 666 donors, treating that subset as a discovery cohort. All discovery cohort repertoires had been generated on a single sequencing platform. Both class I and class II loci were covered by HLA typing, at four-digit resolution. The number of donors typed differed by locus, with about 629-630 for A, B, C, DRB1 and DQB1, approximately 500 for DQA1, nearly 610 for DPA1, and roughly 450 for DPB1. A few DR-DQ haplotypes were treated as single units for association and clustering because of strong linkage in the cohort. Among around 400 genotyped donors of the cohort, an average of around 240,000 unique TCR beta nucleotide sequences was sequenced per donor, of which approximately 18% were non-productive.

This clone came up once. Its specific antigen is unknown. No base quality information exists; no much larger clone differs at one position. General findings and caveats noted by the study authors: Correlated functional status among segregating V segments might reflect linkage disequilibrium, but an unknown experimental factor could not be ruled out. This cohort had only TCR beta chains sequenced, and the lack of alpha or paired-chain data limited which features could be detected. The authors suggested that the approach could potentially be generalized to other disease states and immunological phenotypes. Strong co-occurrence of HLA alleles, especially DR and DQ, made assigning TCR associations to individual alleles difficult. Across donors, most TCR sequences were observed very rarely, whereas some public TCRs were present in many individuals. At a false discovery rate of 0.05, a later analysis linked around 17,000 TCR beta sequences to specific HLA alleles. The 87-base-pair reads could not distinguish some IMGT-functional V segments, including TRBV6-2 and TRBV6-3, so those segments were excluded. In vitro tests confirmed that a few of the cytomegalovirus-associated TCR beta chains recognize cytomegalovirus antigens. According to a later analysis, most CMV-associated TCR beta chains appeared to be HLA-restricted, and the HLA associations seemed to be driven largely by CMV exposure. In a later genetic analysis, a missense DCLRE1C variant was associated with V-gene and J-gene trimming of TCR beta chains, and the association was replicated in an independent cohort. A cluster of highly shared sequence variants was judged likely to represent a technical artifact of the sequencing pipeline. In a later analysis, HLA-associated TCR beta chains were found to be more clonally expanded and to have lower generation probabilities than equally common non-associated chains. In a later analysis, the rate of TCR association differed among HLA loci, with DRB1 alleles having the most associated TCRs and HLA-C alleles having the fewest. Because HLA typing was missing for some donors at each locus, association tests included only the typed subset. A further reported finding was that TCR beta sequences accurately predicted the HLA-A and HLA-B alleles for most subjects in the first cohort. According to a later genetic analysis, donors in an Asian-associated ancestry cluster had fewer N-insertions in productive TCRs than the approximately 710-donor mean. Sequencing depth was assumed to be roughly uniform across donors in the presence/absence analyses, though that assumption may not hold. According to a later analysis, parvovirus B19, influenza, CMV and Epstein-Barr virus appeared linked to several top co-occurrence clusters. Cytomegalovirus status was reported to be diagnosed by the classifier with high specificity and sensitivity in both the original and validation cohorts. In an earlier analysis of about 600 of the donors, most TCR beta V segments appeared in productive rearrangements about 87% or about 30% of the time, broadly matching IMGT annotations. Because counts were too low, seventeen rarely observed V segments, including chromosome 9 orphons, were left out of the earlier analysis of 500 to 750 of the donors. In the study, around 160 TCR beta chains were listed as associated with cytomegalovirus. Immune exposure information for the cohort was limited to CMV serostatus.

The cohort comprised 550 to 700 healthy bone marrow donors. Cohort members were all nominally healthy when sampled, although unrecorded immune exposures were likely present. The donor tested CMV seropositive and was one of the 289 seropositive cohort members. Each donor provided a peripheral blood sample, and peripheral blood mononuclear cells were used for TCR beta sequencing. Genomic DNA was extracted from the blood cell samples with the Qiagen DNeasy Blood Extraction Kit. The CDR1 and CDR2 encoded by the germline V gene are ENHRY and SYGVKD. Its CDR3 holds 14 amino acids, cysteine through phenylalanine. CDR3 DNA only is kept here, 42 bases in frame from base 1. Trimming removed 6 bases from V and 3 bases from J; the gene matches leave 4 bases unexplained. Receptor amplification or capture employed the immunoSEQ multiplex PCR assay. For the multiplex PCR, a mixture combining 60 forward primers for TCR Vbeta segments and 13 reverse primers for TCR Jbeta segments was used. Amplification of the CDR3 region of rearranged TCR beta genes was performed with a multiplex PCR assay on genomic DNA. The Illumina HiSeq System was used to sequence the amplified TCR beta libraries as 87-base-pair reads. The paper's data handling went like this. A later analysis counted 75 million to 100 million unique TCR beta chains across the 550 to 750 repertoires, and roughly 11 million of these chains were shared by at least two donors. Raw reads were error-corrected and collapsed into unique sequences with a nearest-neighbor algorithm that merged closely related sequences to remove PCR and sequencing errors. CDR3 sequences were aligned to IMGT reference sequences to assign V, D and J gene segments. Each retained sequence needed at least a six-nucleotide match to both a V gene segment and a J gene segment. Rearrangements were called productive when the CDR3 lacked stop codons and stayed in frame with V and J; all others were non-productive. CDR3 was defined according to IMGT convention as the region running from the second conserved V-encoded cysteine to the conserved J-encoded phenylalanine. In an earlier analysis of around 640 of the donors, sequences lacking an unambiguous match to a single V gene segment were excluded. An earlier analysis of just under 600 of the donors called V segments functional above 56.7% productive rearrangements and segregating when the between-donor standard deviation exceeded 5%. A statistical classification framework was built to diagnose cytomegalovirus status from the catalog of TCR beta chain sequences. V and J gene assignment, in a later analysis, came from comparing TCR nucleotide sequences with IMGT/GENE-DB human TR gene sequences. A later analysis assigned CDR3 sequences and most-parsimonious VDJ recombination scenarios with the TCRdist pipeline. In a later analysis, each TCR beta chain was defined by its CDR3 amino acid sequence together with its V-gene family, and reads lacking a unique V-gene family were excluded. A later analysis removed roughly 590 highly shared, low-generation-probability nucleotide sequences to deal with suspected cross-contamination and a sequencing artifact. For each public chain, a later analysis derived a clonal expansion index from normalized ranks of inferred template counts within each repertoire. In a later analysis, generation probabilities were computed with a VDJ recombination model fitted to out-of-frame rearrangements, and the resulting probabilities were checked against IGoR. In a later analysis, hypergeometric tests were used to score TCR-TCR, TCR-HLA and TCR-CMV co-occurrence, with a repertoire-size bias correction applied to TCR pairs. False discovery rates were estimated in a later analysis by permuting HLA or CMV assignments 20 times. A later analysis grouped co-occurring TCRs with DBSCAN, adding TCRdist sequence similarity when clustering within HLA-allele-positive subsets. For co-occurrence clustering, repertoires with fewer than 30,000 or more than 120,000 public chains were excluded, along with roughly 5 repertoires with anomalous nucleotide sharing. The source is immuneACCESS, and TCRdb retained only in-frame sequences with V and J called. Part of the clones is not carried over; for the studies checked, unresolved V genes explain less than half of this, and the remainder is unexplained. From that table come the V and J calls and clone size; the DNA was used to work out D and trimming. The sample table lists over 150,000 clones, 75% of them with a count of one. The top ten hold 2.5% to 3.5% of the sample.

The sample comprised PBMCs. The V and J segments used are TRBV10-3 and TRBJ2-3, with TRBD1 matching 9 junction bases. The receptor was isolated from a woman aged 50 to 65 in good health and CMV-seropositive. The DNA sequence follows: TGTGCCATCAGAGGGGGACAGGGAACAGATACGCAGTATTTT. Its translation reads: CAIRGGQGTDTQYF.